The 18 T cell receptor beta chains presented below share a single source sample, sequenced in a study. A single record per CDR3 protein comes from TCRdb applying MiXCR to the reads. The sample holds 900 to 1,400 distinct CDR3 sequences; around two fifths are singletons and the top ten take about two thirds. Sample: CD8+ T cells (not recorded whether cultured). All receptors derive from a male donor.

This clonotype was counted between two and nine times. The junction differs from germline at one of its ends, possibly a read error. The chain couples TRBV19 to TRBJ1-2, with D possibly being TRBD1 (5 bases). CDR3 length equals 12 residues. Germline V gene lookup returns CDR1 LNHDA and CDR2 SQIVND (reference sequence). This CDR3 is CASSQGAYGYAF. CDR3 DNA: TGTGCCAGTAGCCAAGGGGCCTATGGCTACGCCTTC.

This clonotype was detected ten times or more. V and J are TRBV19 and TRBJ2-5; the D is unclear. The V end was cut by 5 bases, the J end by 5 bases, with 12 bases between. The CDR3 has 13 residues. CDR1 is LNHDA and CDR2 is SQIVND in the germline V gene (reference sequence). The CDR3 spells CASSLSAGETQYF. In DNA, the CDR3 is TGTGCCAGTAGTCTCAGTGCTGGGGAGACCCAGTACTTC.

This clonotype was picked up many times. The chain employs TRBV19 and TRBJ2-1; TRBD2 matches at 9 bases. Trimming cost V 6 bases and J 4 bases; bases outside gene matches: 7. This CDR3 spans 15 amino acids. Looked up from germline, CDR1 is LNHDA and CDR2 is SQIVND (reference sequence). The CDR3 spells CASRFLAGLYNEQFF. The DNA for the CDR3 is TGTGCCAGTAGGTTCCTAGCGGGACTTTACAATGAGCAGTTCTTC.

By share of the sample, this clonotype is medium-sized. In DNA form, the CDR3 reads TGCAGTGCTCATCCGAATAGCGGGAGCTCCTACAATGAGCAGTTCTTC. As protein: CSAHPNSGSSYNEQFF. The chain employs TRBV20-1 and TRBJ2-1, with 9 bases identical to TRBD2. Trimming took 5 bases from V and 0 from J; bases not matched to a gene: 8. Germline CDR1 and CDR2: DFQATT and SNEGSKA (reference sequence). This CDR3 contains 16 residues.

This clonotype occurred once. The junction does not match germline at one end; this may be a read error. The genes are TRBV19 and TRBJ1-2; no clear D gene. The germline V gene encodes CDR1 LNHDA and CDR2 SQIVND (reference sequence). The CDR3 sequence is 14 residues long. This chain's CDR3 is CASGINGGSYGYTF. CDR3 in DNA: TGTGCCAGTGGTATCAACGGAGGGTCCTATGGCTACACCTTC. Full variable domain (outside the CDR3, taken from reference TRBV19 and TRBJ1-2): DGGITQSPKYLFRKEGQNVTLSCEQNLNHDAMYWYRQDPGQGLRLIYYSQIVNDFQKGDIAEGYSVSREKKESFPLTVTSAQKNPTAFYLCASGINGGSYGYTFGSGTRLTVV.

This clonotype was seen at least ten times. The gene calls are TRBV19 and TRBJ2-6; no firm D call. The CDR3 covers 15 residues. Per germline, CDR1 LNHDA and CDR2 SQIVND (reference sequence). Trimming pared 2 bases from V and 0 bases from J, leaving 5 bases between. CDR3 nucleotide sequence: TGTGCCAGTAGTATACGTTTCTCTGGGGCCAACGTCCTGACTTTC. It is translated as CASSIRFSGANVLTF. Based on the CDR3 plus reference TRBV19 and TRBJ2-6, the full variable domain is DGGITQSPKYLFRKEGQNVTLSCEQNLNHDAMYWYRQDPGQGLRLIYYSQIVNDFQKGDIAEGYSVSREKKESFPLTVTSAQKNPTAFYLCASSIRFSGANVLTFGAGSRLTVL.

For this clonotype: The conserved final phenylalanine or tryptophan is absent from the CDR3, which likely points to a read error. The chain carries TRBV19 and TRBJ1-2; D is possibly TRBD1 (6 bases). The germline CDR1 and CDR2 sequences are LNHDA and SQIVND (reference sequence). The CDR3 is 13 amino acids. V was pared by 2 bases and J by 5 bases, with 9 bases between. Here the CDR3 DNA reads TGTGCCAGTAGTATAATAACAGGGTATGGCTACACCTAC. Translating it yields CASSIITGYGYTY.

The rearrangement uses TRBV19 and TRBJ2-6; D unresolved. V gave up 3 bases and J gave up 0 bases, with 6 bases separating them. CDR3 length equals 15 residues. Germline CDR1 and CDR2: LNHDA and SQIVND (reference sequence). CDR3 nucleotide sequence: TGTGCCAGTAGTATGCGTTTCTCTGGGGCCAACGTCCTGACTTTC. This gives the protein CASSMRFSGANVLTF.

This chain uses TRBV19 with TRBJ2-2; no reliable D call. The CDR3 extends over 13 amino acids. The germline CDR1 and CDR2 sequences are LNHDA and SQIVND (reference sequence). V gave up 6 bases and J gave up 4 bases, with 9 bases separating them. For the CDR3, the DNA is TGTGCCAGTAGAATGCGTTCCACCGGGGAGCTGTTTTTT. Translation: CASRMRSTGELFF. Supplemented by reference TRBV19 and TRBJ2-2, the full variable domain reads DGGITQSPKYLFRKEGQNVTLSCEQNLNHDAMYWYRQDPGQGLRLIYYSQIVNDFQKGDIAEGYSVSREKKESFPLTVTSAQKNPTAFYLCASRMRSTGELFFGEGSRLTVL.

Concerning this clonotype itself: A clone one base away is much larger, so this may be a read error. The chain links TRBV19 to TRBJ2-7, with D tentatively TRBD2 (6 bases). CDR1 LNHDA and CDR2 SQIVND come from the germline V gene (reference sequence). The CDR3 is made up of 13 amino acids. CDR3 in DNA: TGTGCCAGTAGCGGGAGATCGACCGACGAGCGGTACTTC. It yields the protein CASSGRSTDERYF.

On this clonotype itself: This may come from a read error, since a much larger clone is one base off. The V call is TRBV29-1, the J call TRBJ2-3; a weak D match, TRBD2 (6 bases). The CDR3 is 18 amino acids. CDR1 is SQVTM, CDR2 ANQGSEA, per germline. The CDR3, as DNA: TGCAGCGTAGCGGACTACTCCGGACTGGTTCCGAGCACAAATACGCAGTATTTT. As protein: CSVADYSGLVPSTNTQYF.

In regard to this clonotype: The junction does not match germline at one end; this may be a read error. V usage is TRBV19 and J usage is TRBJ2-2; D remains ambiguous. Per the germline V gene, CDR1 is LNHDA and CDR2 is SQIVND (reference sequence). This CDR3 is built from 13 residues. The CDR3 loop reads CVSSIRSTRELFF. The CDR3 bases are TGTGTCAGTAGTATAAGGTCCACCAGGGAGCTGTTTTTT.

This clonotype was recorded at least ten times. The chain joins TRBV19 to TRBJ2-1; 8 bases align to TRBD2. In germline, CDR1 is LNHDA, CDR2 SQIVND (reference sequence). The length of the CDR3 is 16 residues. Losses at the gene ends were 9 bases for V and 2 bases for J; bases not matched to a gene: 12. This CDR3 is CASLPWAGGPYNEQFF. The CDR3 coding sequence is TGTGCCAGCCTCCCCTGGGCGGGAGGCCCCTACAATGAGCAGTTCTTC.

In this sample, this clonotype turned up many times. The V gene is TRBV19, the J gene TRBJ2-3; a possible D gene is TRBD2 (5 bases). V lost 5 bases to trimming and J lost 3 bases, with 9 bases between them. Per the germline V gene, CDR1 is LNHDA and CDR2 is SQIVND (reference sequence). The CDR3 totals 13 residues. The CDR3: CASSLLATDTQYF. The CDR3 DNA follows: TGTGCCAGTAGTCTTCTAGCAACAGATACGCAGTATTTT.

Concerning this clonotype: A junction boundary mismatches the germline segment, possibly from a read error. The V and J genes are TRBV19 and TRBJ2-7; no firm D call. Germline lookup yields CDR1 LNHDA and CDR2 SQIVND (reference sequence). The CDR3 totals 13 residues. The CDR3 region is CVSSIRSAYEQYF. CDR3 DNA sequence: TGTGTCAGTAGTATTCGTAGTGCCTACGAGCAGTACTTC.

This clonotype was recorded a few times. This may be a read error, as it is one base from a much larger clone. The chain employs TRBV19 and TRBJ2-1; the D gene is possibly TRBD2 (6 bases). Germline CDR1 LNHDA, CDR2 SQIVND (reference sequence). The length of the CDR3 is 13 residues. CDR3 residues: CASSIVSGNERFF. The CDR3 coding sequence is TGTGCCAGTAGTATTGTTAGCGGCAATGAGCGGTTCTTC.

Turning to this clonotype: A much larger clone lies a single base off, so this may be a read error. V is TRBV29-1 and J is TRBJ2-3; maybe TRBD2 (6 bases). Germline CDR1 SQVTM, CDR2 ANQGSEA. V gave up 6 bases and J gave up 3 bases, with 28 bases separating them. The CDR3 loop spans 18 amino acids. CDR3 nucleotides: TGCAGCGTAGCGGACTACTCCGGACTGGTTCCGAGAACAGATACGCAGTATTTT. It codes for CSVADYSGLVPRTDTQYF.

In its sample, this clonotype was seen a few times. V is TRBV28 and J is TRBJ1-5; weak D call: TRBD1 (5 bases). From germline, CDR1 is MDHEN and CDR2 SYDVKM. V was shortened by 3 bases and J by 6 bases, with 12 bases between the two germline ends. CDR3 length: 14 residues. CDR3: CASSFRDPRQPQHF. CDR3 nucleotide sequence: TGTGCCAGCAGTTTCCGGGACCCCCGTCAGCCCCAGCATTTT.